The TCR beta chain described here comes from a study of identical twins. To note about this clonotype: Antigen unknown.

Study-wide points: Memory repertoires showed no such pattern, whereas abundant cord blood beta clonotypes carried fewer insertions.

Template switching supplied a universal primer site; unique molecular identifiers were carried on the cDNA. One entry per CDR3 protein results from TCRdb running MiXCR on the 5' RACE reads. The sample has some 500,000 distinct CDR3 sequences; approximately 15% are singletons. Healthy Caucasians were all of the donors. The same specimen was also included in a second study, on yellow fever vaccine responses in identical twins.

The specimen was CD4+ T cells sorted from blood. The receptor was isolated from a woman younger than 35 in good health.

CDR3: CASSLWTGTADTQYF. The CDR3, as DNA: TGTGCCAGCAGCCTTTGGACAGGGACCGCAGATACGCAGTATTTT. The chain recombines TRBV14 with TRBJ2-3, with TRBD1 identical over 8 bases. Germline CDR1 and CDR2: SGHDN and FVKESK. This CDR3 comprises 15 residues. Unmatched junction bases numbered 7, after V lost 4 bases and J lost 4 bases.